These 30 T cell receptor beta chains were sequenced from one sample in a study of blood T cell repertoires in COVID-19. Sequenced by immunoSEQ multiplex PCR; TCRdb stores in-frame clones only, minus some. Altogether about 100,000 clones are present, 91% being singletons, with the ten largest covering about 2.2%. The sequenced sample consisted of peripheral blood. Every receptor here comes from a man aged 50-59 years with active COVID-19.

The chain has TRBV3-1 (or the pseudogene TRBV3-2) and TRBJ2-7, with D tentatively TRBD1 (6 bases). Trimming removed 2 bases from V and 7 bases from J, with 18 bases in between. There are 15 residues in the CDR3. The germline CDR1 and CDR2 sequences are LGHDT and YNNKEL (reference sequence). The CDR3: CASSQLGQTLFEQYF. The CDR3 DNA follows: TGTGCCAGCAGCCAATTAGGACAGACCCTTTTTGAGCAGTACTTC.

This clone was observed once. This chain's CDR3 is CASSESSGRANDEQFF. The DNA for the CDR3 is TGTGCCAGCAGTGAATCTAGCGGGAGGGCCAATGATGAGCAGTTCTTC. V usage is TRBV2 and J usage is TRBJ2-1; TRBD2 agrees at 12 bases. The CDR3 runs 16 residues. V lost 2 bases to trimming and J lost 8 bases; unmatched junction nucleotides: 7. Germline CDR1 and CDR2: SNHLY and FYNNEI.

This chain uses TRBV11-2 with TRBJ1-5; possible D gene TRBD1, 5 bases. The CDR3 has 14 residues. V gave up 3 bases and J gave up 3 bases, with 9 bases separating them. Germline V gene lookup returns CDR1 SGHAT and CDR2 FQNNGV. The CDR3 sequence is CASSFSGYNQPQHF. The CDR3 bases are TGTGCCAGCAGCTTCTCAGGGTACAATCAGCCCCAGCATTTT.

The chain carries TRBV5-8 and TRBJ2-5, with TRBD2 matching over 10 bases. CDR3 size: 14 residues. The germline CDR1 and CDR2 sequences are SGHTS and YDEGEE. Trimming at V came to 2 bases and at J to 5 bases, leaving 3 bases not matched to a gene. The DNA for the CDR3 is TGTGCCAGCAGCTTAGGACTAGCGGTCGAGACCCAGTACTTC. It codes for CASSLGLAVETQYF. Full variable domain (missing parts from reference TRBV5-8 and TRBJ2-5): EAGVTQSPTHLIKTRGQQATLRCSPISGHTSVYWYQQALGLGLQFLLWYDEGEERNRGNFPPRFSGRQFPNYSSELNVNALELEDSALYLCASSLGLAVETQYFGPGTRLLVL.

The V call is TRBV3-1 (or the pseudogene TRBV3-2), the J call TRBJ2-1; 12 bases map to TRBD2. Germline V gene lookup returns CDR1 LGHDT and CDR2 YNNKEL (reference sequence). V lost 0 bases to trimming and J lost 4 bases; unmatched junction nucleotides: 4. CDR3 size: 17 residues. The CDR3 DNA sequence: TGTGCCAGCAGCCAAGATTTAACTAGCGGGGGGTACAATGAGCAGTTCTTC. Amino acids: CASSQDLTSGGYNEQFF.

The chain recombines TRBV19 with TRBJ1-4, with TRBD1 matching over 7 bases. V gave up 7 bases and J gave up 8 bases; unmatched junction bases: 10. CDR3 length: 14 amino acids. The germline CDR1 and CDR2 sequences are LNHDA and SQIVND (reference sequence). The CDR3 protein is CASTPQGSREKLFF. The CDR3, as DNA: TGTGCCAGTACCCCACAGGGGTCGCGGGAAAAACTGTTTTTT.

The CDR3 loop is CASLTSGGSNQPQHF. CDR3 sequence (DNA): TGTGCCAGCCTAACCTCGGGGGGTAGCAATCAGCCCCAGCATTTT. The J gene is TRBJ1-5, the V gene TRBV6-5, with D possibly being TRBD1 (5 bases). Germline CDR1 is MNHEY and CDR2 is SVGAGI. Trimming left V 8 bases short and J 0 bases short, with 14 bases between. The length of the CDR3 is 15 residues.

The J gene is TRBJ1-1, the V gene TRBV6-1, with 7 bases identical to TRBD1. The germline V gene has CDR1 MNHNS and CDR2 SASEGT. CDR3 size: 14 residues. V shed 1 base and J 3 bases; nucleotides not matched to a gene: 2. DNA of the CDR3: TGTGCCAGCAGTGAAGACAGGGGCGACACTGAAGCTTTCTTT. Protein: CASSEDRGDTEAFF.

V is TRBV25-1 and J is TRBJ2-5, with a possible D match to TRBD1 (6 bases). The CDR3 contains 15 residues. CDR1 MGHDK and CDR2 SYGVNS come from the germline V gene. V was shortened by 2 bases and J by 0 bases, with 10 bases between the two germline ends. The CDR3 region has the DNA TGTGCCAGCAGTGAAAATGACAGGTACCAAGAGACCCAGTACTTC. This sequence encodes CASSENDRYQETQYF.

This chain uses TRBV5-6 with TRBJ1-6, with D uncertain. Germline-derived CDR1 and CDR2 are SGHDT and YYEEEE. This CDR3 comprises 12 residues. V was trimmed by 4 bases and J by 9 bases, leaving 8 bases between them. In nucleotides, the CDR3 is TGTGCCAGCAGCCCGGGGAGTTCACCCCTCCACTTT. Its protein is CASSPGSSPLHF.

This chain joins TRBV19 and TRBJ1-2; D uncertain. The germline V gene has CDR1 LNHDA and CDR2 SQIVND (reference sequence). V lost 3 bases to trimming and J lost 0 bases, with 8 bases between them. The CDR3 consists of 14 residues. This CDR3 reads CASSIDTSNYGYTF. In DNA form, the CDR3 reads TGTGCCAGTAGTATTGACACCTCTAACTATGGCTACACCTTC.

The chain recombines TRBV19 with TRBJ1-4, with TRBD1 matching 7 bases. Trimming took 6 bases from V and 11 from J; bases not matched to a gene: 9. The CDR3 sequence is 13 residues long. CDR1 LNHDA and CDR2 SQIVND come from the germline V gene (reference sequence). The CDR3 sequence: CASRTSQQGKLFF. The DNA of the CDR3 is TGTGCCAGTAGAACGAGTCAACAGGGGAAACTGTTTTTT. Combining the CDR3 with reference TRBV19 and TRBJ1-4 gives the whole variable domain DGGITQSPKYLFRKEGQNVTLSCEQNLNHDAMYWYRQDPGQGLRLIYYSQIVNDFQKGDIAEGYSVSREKKESFPLTVTSAQKNPTAFYLCASRTSQQGKLFFGSGTQLSVL.

The CDR3 coding sequence is TGTGCCAGCAGCTTGGGGACTAGCGGGAGGGCGGAGACCCAGTACTTC. Translated, it gives CASSLGTSGRAETQYF. V usage is TRBV11-3 and J usage is TRBJ2-5; TRBD2 matches 16 bases. The CDR3 runs 16 residues. Trimming took 3 bases from V and 5 from J; bases not matched to a gene: 3. CDR1 is SGHNT and CDR2 is YENEEA in the germline V gene.

V is TRBV28 and J is TRBJ2-1; maybe TRBD2 (5 bases). This CDR3 is 14 amino acids long. The ends were cut back, 5 bases at V and 6 bases at J, with 14 bases in the middle. CDR1 and CDR2 from the germline V gene are MDHEN and SYDVKM. CDR3 nucleotides: TGTGCCAGCAGTCCGTCGTTAGCGAGCAATGAGCAGTTCTTC. It specifies CASSPSLASNEQFF.

The rearrangement uses TRBV6-6 and TRBJ2-2, with TRBD2 matching 12 bases. The V and J ends lost 8 bases and 7 bases, in that order; junction bases with no gene match: 8. The CDR3 is made up of 15 amino acids. The germline CDR1 and CDR2 sequences are MNHNY and SVGAGI (reference sequence). DNA of the CDR3: TGTGCCAGCGAACGGCTAGCGGGAGGGATCGGGGAGCTGTTTTTT. Protein sequence: CASERLAGGIGELFF.

This sequence joins TRBV6-1 and TRBJ2-7, with a possible D match to TRBD1 (6 bases). Germline loops: CDR1 MNHNS, CDR2 SASEGT. Between the trimmed V and J ends, which lost 0 bases and 4 bases, there was a span of 13 bases. The CDR3 spans 15 residues. CDR3 DNA sequence: TGTGCCAGCAGTGAAGCCCCGGGACAAACTTACGAGCAGTACGTC. Translation: CASSEAPGQTYEQYV.

The rearrangement links TRBV4-2 to TRBJ2-1, with 14 bases that match TRBD2. Germline trimming cut 1 base from V and 9 bases from J; bases unmatched to any gene: 8. CDR3 length equals 17 residues. Looked up from germline, CDR1 is LGHNA and CDR2 is YNFKEQ. In DNA, the CDR3 is TGTGCCAGCAGCCAAGCCCCCGGACTAGCGGGAGGTGGTGAGCAGTTCTTC. Translation: CASSQAPGLAGGGEQFF.

The chain carries TRBV6-1 and TRBJ2-7; TRBD1 might be the D (6 bases). V lost 3 bases and J lost 3, with 18 bases in between. The CDR3 loop spans 16 amino acids. Germline V gene lookup returns CDR1 MNHNS and CDR2 SASEGT. The chain's CDR3 is CASSDPHRRGDYEQYF. The CDR3 region has the DNA TGTGCCAGCAGTGATCCCCACCGCAGGGGAGACTACGAGCAGTACTTC.

In DNA form, the CDR3 reads TGTGCCAGCAGCCCGCGGGGGGCCGAAGACACAGATACGCAGTATTTT. Protein product: CASSPRGAEDTDTQYF. The chain is built from TRBV7-9 and TRBJ2-3; 8 bases map to TRBD2. V lost 5 bases and J lost 2; bases outside the gene matches: 9. Germline values: CDR1 SEHNR, CDR2 FQNEAQ (reference sequence). The CDR3 has 16 amino acids.

CDR3 residues: CASQNGLSKVETQYF. The CDR3 DNA reads TGTGCCAGTCAAAATGGACTCTCGAAGGTGGAGACCCAGTACTTC. The V and J genes are TRBV3-1 (or the pseudogene TRBV3-2) and TRBJ2-5; D is possibly TRBD2 (5 bases). Germline CDR1 and CDR2: LGHDT and YNNKEL (reference sequence). Trimming shortened V by 9 bases and J by 5 bases, and 22 bases separated the two germline ends. CDR3 length equals 15 residues.

The V gene is TRBV7-8, the J gene TRBJ2-1; 10 positions agree with TRBD2. Germline V gives CDR1 SGHVS, CDR2 FQNEAQ. This CDR3 has 17 amino acids. V shed 7 bases, J shed 4 bases, and the junction held 13 bases outside the gene matches. CDR3 in DNA: TGTGCCAGCACTTTAGTGACTCGGACTAGCGGATACAATGAGCAGTTCTTC. Encoded protein: CASTLVTRTSGYNEQFF.

Here the CDR3 DNA reads TGTGCCAGCAGCTTAACGGTCGATCAACAGGGGGCTGGCTACGAGCAGTACTTC. Translating gives CASSLTVDQQGAGYEQYF. This chain uses TRBV7-3 with TRBJ2-7, with TRBD1 matching 9 bases. This CDR3 contains 18 residues. V lost 0 bases and J lost 3; bases outside the gene matches: 12. Germline CDR1 reads SGHTA; CDR2 reads FQGTGA.

The V gene is TRBV27, the J gene TRBJ2-3, with a weak D call TRBD2 (7 bases). V lost 3 bases and J 4 bases, leaving 14 bases between the germline ends. Germline CDR1 MNHEY, CDR2 SMNVEV (reference sequence). The CDR3 consists of 15 residues. For the CDR3, the DNA is TGTGCCAGCAGTTTTCAAGGGGGGGACGCAGATACGCAGTATTTT. It is translated as CASSFQGGDADTQYF.

The chain has TRBV6-5 and TRBJ2-7, with D perhaps matching TRBD2 (6 bases). CDR1 MNHEY and CDR2 SVGAGI come from the germline V gene. The V end was cut by 7 bases, the J end by 0 bases, with 16 bases between. The CDR3 covers 15 residues. Written as DNA, the CDR3 is TGTGCCAGCATCCTAGCCGGGACTGTCTCCTACGAGCAGTACTTC. This codes for CASILAGTVSYEQYF.

Only one count was recorded for this clone. The chain has TRBV7-2 and TRBJ2-2; 16 nucleotides line up with TRBD2. This CDR3 is 19 amino acids long. Germline V CDR1 and CDR2: SGHTA, FQGNSA. The trim removed 4 bases at V and 6 bases at J, leaving 11 bases unmatched. DNA of the CDR3: TGTGCCAGCAGCTCCACCGGGACTAGCGGGAGGGCCTACGCCGGGGAGCTGTTTTTT. This gives the protein CASSSTGTSGRAYAGELFF.

The rearrangement links TRBV4-2 to TRBJ2-3; 8 bases line up with TRBD2. V lost 3 bases and J lost 1; bases outside the gene matches: 6. CDR1 LGHNA and CDR2 YNFKEQ come from the germline V gene. This CDR3 is built from 16 residues. CDR3 amino acids: CASSQPLAGGTDTQYF. CDR3 nucleotide sequence: TGTGCCAGCAGCCAGCCCCTAGCGGGCGGCACAGATACGCAGTATTTT.

This CDR3 is CASSPNQQGGGNTIYF. The CDR3 DNA sequence: TGTGCCAGCAGCCCAAACCAGCAGGGGGGCGGAAACACCATATATTTT. This rearrangement joins TRBV9 to TRBJ1-3; 7 bases map to TRBD1. CDR1 is SGDLS, CDR2 YYNGEE, per germline. The V gene end was trimmed by 4 bases and the J gene end by 4 bases; junction bases not matched to a gene: 11. The CDR3 sequence is 16 residues long.

This clone was seen just once. The chain carries TRBV6-4 and TRBJ2-3, with TRBD1 identical over 10 bases. Germline CDR1 reads MRHNA; CDR2 reads SNTAGT. J lost 4 bases, V lost 5 bases, and 3 bases had no gene match. CDR3 length equals 14 residues. CDR3 coding DNA: TGTGCCAGCAGTATCGGACAGGGGGCAGATACGCAGTATTTT. It codes for CASSIGQGADTQYF.

The gene calls are TRBV5-6 and TRBJ2-1; the D is unclear. Germline values: CDR1 SGHDT, CDR2 YYEEEE. The length of the CDR3 is 13 residues. Between the trimmed V and J ends, which lost 1 base and 3 bases, there was a span of 5 bases. This chain's CDR3 is CASSLFSYNEQFF. The CDR3, as DNA: TGTGCCAGCAGCTTGTTCAGCTACAATGAGCAGTTCTTC.

This sequence joins TRBV9 and TRBJ2-5; D might be TRBD1 (6 bases). V lost 4 bases to trimming and J lost 0 bases, with 13 bases between them. CDR1 is SGDLS and CDR2 is YYNGEE in the germline V gene. This CDR3 is 15 amino acids long. This chain's CDR3 is CASSPQGTYQETQYF. The DNA for the CDR3 is TGTGCCAGCAGCCCCCAGGGGACATACCAAGAGACCCAGTACTTC.